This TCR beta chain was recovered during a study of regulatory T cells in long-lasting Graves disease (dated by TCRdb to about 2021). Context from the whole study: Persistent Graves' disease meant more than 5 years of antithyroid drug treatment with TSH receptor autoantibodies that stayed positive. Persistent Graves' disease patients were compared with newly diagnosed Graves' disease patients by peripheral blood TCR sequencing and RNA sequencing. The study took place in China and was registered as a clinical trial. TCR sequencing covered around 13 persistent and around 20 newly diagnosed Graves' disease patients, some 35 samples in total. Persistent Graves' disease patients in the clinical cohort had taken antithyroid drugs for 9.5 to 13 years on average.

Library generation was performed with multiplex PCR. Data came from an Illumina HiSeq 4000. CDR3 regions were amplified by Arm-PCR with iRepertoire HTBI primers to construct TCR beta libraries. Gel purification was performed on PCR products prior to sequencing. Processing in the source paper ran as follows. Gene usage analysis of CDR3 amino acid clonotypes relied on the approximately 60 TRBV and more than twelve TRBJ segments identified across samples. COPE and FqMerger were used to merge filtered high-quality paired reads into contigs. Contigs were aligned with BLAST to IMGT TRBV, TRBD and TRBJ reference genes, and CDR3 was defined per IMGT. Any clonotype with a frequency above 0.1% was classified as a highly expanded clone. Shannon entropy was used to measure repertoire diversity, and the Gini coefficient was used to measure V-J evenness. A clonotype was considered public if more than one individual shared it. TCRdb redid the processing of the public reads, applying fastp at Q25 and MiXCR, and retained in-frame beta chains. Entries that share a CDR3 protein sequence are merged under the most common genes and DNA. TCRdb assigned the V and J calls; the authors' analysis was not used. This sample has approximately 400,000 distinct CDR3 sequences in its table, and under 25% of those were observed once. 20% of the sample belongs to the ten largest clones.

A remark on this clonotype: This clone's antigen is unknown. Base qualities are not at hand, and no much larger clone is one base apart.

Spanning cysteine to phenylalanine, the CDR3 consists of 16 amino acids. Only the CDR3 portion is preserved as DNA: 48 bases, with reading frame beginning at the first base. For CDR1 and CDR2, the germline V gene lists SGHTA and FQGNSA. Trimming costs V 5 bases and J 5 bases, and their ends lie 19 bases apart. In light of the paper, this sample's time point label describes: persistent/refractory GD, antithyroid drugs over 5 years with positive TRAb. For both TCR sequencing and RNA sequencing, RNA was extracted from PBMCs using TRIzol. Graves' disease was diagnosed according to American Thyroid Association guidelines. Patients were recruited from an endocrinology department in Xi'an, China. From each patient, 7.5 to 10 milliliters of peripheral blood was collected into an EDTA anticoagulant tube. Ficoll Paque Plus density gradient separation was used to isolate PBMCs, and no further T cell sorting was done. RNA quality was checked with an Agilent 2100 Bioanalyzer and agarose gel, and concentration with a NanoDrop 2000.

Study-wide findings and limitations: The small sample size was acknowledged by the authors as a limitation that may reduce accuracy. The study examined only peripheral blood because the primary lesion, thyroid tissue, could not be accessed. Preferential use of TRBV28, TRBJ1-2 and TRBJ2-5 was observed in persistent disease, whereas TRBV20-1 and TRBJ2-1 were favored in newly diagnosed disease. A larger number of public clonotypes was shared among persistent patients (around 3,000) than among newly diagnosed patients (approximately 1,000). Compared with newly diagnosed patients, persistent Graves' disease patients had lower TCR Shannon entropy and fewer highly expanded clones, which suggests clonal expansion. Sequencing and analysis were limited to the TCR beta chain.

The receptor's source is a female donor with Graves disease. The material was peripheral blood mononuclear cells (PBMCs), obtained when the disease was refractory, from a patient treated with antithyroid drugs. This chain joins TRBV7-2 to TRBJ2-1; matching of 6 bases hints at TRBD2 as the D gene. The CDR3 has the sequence CASSPQGGTMNNEQFF. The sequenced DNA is TGTGCCAGCAGCCCGCAGGGCGGGACGATGAACAATGAGCAGTTCTTC.